One sample yielded the 28 T cell receptor beta chains listed below, sequenced in a study of identical twins. TCRdb called the 5' RACE reads again in MiXCR, with one record for every CDR3 protein. This table has some 590,000 distinct CDR3 sequences, over 8.5% appearing once. These data are also associated with another study on yellow fever vaccine responses in identical twins.

The material sequenced was PBMCs. The source is a woman aged 18-35 years in good health.

This clonotype appeared many times. The rearrangement links TRBV6-2 or TRBV6-3 to TRBJ1-5, with D hard to call. CDR3 length: 14 amino acids. Germline V gene sequence: CDR1 MNHEY, CDR2 SVGEGT. V was clipped by 2 bases and J by 3 bases, with 8 bases between them. CDR3 amino acids: CASSYRDHNQPQHF. The CDR3 DNA sequence: TGTGCCAGCAGTTACAGGGATCACAATCAGCCCCAGCATTTT.

The rearrangement uses TRBV7-3 and TRBJ2-1; 9 nucleotides line up with TRBD2. CDR1 and CDR2 from the germline V gene are SGHTA and FQGTGA. The V segment lost 4 bases and the J segment 9 bases; nucleotides outside the gene matches: 10. The CDR3 spans 15 residues. The CDR3 region has the DNA TGTGCCAGCAGCTCCCAGCGGGGGGCCCCCTTTGAGCAGTTCTTC. Translating gives CASSSQRGAPFEQFF.

There are many counts of this clonotype. A junction end diverges from the germline sequence, so it may reflect a read error. V and J are TRBV12-3 or TRBV12-4 and TRBJ1-4, with 9 nucleotides matching TRBD1. This CDR3 comprises 13 residues. The CDR3 sequence: CASSLGTGEKLFF. The CDR3 nucleotides read TGTGCCAGCAGCTTAGGGACAGGGGAAAAACTGTTTTTT.

This clonotype came up a few times. J is TRBJ2-7 and V is TRBV12-3 or TRBV12-4, with D hard to call. The CDR3 spans 14 residues. With 1 base removed from V and 7 bases from J, the gap between germline ends came to 14 bases. The CDR3 is CASSLVNKAREQYF. DNA for the CDR3: TGTGCCAGCAGTTTAGTGAACAAAGCTCGGGAGCAGTACTTC.

This clonotype was detected ten times or more. The chain is built from TRBV7-9 and TRBJ2-7; TRBD1 is a possible D gene (5 bases). Germline CDR1 SEHNR, CDR2 FQNEAQ (reference sequence). Trimming stripped 0 bases from V and 3 bases from J, with 12 bases between. The CDR3 is 15 amino acids. The CDR3 protein is CASSLAGAKFYEQYF. The DNA for the CDR3 is TGTGCCAGCAGCTTAGCAGGGGCGAAGTTCTACGAGCAGTACTTC.

The chain recombines TRBV20-1 with TRBJ2-7, with TRBD1 matching over 9 bases. Unmatched junction bases numbered 7, after V lost 7 bases and J lost 6 bases. CDR1 and CDR2 (germline): DFQATT, SNEGSKA (reference sequence). CDR3 length: 12 amino acids. CDR3 residues: CSGGQGLSEQYF. As DNA, the CDR3 is TGCAGTGGGGGACAGGGTCTAAGCGAGCAGTACTTC.

This clonotype occurred many times. The gene calls are TRBV6-2 or TRBV6-3 and TRBJ2-1; the D gene is possibly TRBD2 (6 bases). Germline assignment: CDR1 MNHEY and CDR2 SVGEGT. Trimming pared 7 bases from V and 0 bases from J, leaving 16 bases between. The length of the CDR3 is 16 residues. The CDR3 is CASKTLGSRSYNEQFF. The CDR3 bases are TGTGCCAGCAAAACACTCGGGAGCCGCTCCTACAATGAGCAGTTCTTC.

The rearrangement joins TRBV7-8 to TRBJ1-1; no clear D gene. From germline, CDR1 is SGHVS and CDR2 FQNEAQ. V dropped 4 bases and J dropped 3 bases, with 12 bases sitting between them. The CDR3 contains 14 residues. The DNA of the CDR3 is TGTGCCAGCAGCTCTCGGCGCGGGGACACTGAAGCTTTCTTT. Translation: CASSSRRGDTEAFF.

This clonotype was recorded many times. This chain uses TRBV29-1 with TRBJ1-1; D uncertain. V lost 4 bases and J lost 1, with 10 bases in between. The CDR3 totals 13 residues. Germline CDR1 SQVTM, CDR2 ANQGSEA. CDR3: CSVGDKQNTEAFF. Written as DNA, the CDR3 is TGCAGCGTTGGTGACAAACAGAACACTGAAGCTTTCTTT.

This clonotype was recorded at least ten times. J is TRBJ2-3 and V is TRBV29-1; TRBD1 matches at 10 bases. The CDR3 spans 16 residues. The germline V gene has CDR1 SQVTM and CDR2 ANQGSEA. With 0 bases clipped from V and 4 bases from J, the junction kept 7 bases outside the gene matches. DNA for the CDR3: TGCAGCGTTGAAGATCCGGGACAGGGGTTCGCAGATACGCAGTATTTT. Protein product: CSVEDPGQGFADTQYF.

This clonotype was detected a few times. V usage is TRBV9 and J usage is TRBJ2-1, with TRBD2 matching over 13 bases. Losses at the gene ends were 3 bases for V and 10 bases for J; bases not matched to a gene: 7. The CDR3 is 15 residues long. Germline V CDR1 and CDR2: SGDLS, YYNGEE. CDR3 nucleotide sequence: TGTGCCAGCAGCGCCGGACTAGCGGGGGAGTTGGAGCAGTTCTTC. Encoded protein: CASSAGLAGELEQFF.

This clonotype was detected ten times or more. The rearrangement joins TRBV12-3 or TRBV12-4 to TRBJ1-1; unclear D gene. V shed 4 bases and J shed 5 bases, with 14 bases lying between them. There are 14 residues in the CDR3. The CDR3 region is CASSYQVGQTEAFF. DNA of the CDR3: TGTGCCAGCAGTTATCAAGTAGGGCAAACTGAAGCTTTCTTT.

There are a few counts of this clonotype. This chain joins TRBV21-1 and TRBJ2-1; the listed D gene, TRBD1, was not tested against the DNA. TRBV21-1 is noted as a pseudogene. The CDR3 is made up of 20 amino acids. CDR3 amino acids: CASSLTRQGVRDNFDNEQFF. Here the CDR3 DNA reads TGTGCCAGCAGCCTTACAAGACAGGGGGTTCGCGACAATTTTGACAATGAGCAGTTCTTC.

A word on this clonotype: Since a much larger clone is just one base distant, this may be a read error. This chain uses TRBV11-2 with TRBJ2-7; D unresolved. The germline V and J ends were trimmed by 0 bases and 2 bases, with 11 bases remaining between them. Per germline, CDR1 SGHAT and CDR2 FQNNGV. The CDR3 loop spans 15 amino acids. As DNA, the CDR3 is TGTGCCAGCAGCTTAGATCAAGGAACGACCTACGAGCAGTACTTC. Its protein product is CASSLDQGTTYEQYF.

The chain couples TRBV6-2 or TRBV6-3 to TRBJ2-7; 8 bases match TRBD2. CDR3 length: 12 amino acids. In germline, CDR1 is MNHEY, CDR2 SVGEGT. Losses at the gene ends were 7 bases for V and 2 bases for J; bases not matched to a gene: 1. The CDR3 sequence: CASTAGAYEQYF. Written as DNA, the CDR3 is TGTGCCAGCACAGCGGGAGCCTACGAGCAGTACTTC.

The J gene is TRBJ2-3, the V gene TRBV15; D not resolved. Trimming shortened V by 5 bases and J by 3 bases, and 18 bases separated the two germline ends. This CDR3 spans 16 amino acids. The V gene's germline CDR1 is LNHNV and CDR2 YYDKDF (reference sequence). The CDR3 spells CATSVSPPFSTDTQYF. CDR3 bases: TGTGCCACCAGCGTTAGTCCCCCTTTCAGTACAGATACGCAGTATTTT.

In its sample, this clonotype was seen many times. V usage is TRBV3-1 and J usage is TRBJ2-7, with D possibly matching TRBD2 (7 bases). The germline V gene encodes CDR1 LGHDT and CDR2 YNNKEL (reference sequence). Trimming left V 6 bases short and J 3 bases short, with 18 bases between. CDR3 size: 15 residues. CDR3 nucleotides: TGTGCCAGCAGACCCCAAGGGGGACTACACTACGAGCAGTACTTC. The encoded protein is CASRPQGGLHYEQYF.

This clonotype has at least ten counts. The V gene is TRBV5-1, the J gene TRBJ1-1; 8 bases fit TRBD1. CDR3 length: 12 residues. With 3 bases clipped from V and 6 bases from J, the junction kept 1 base outside the gene matches. Germline V gene data show CDR1 as SGHRS and CDR2 as YFSETQ. The CDR3 spells CASSSGQAEAFF. DNA of the CDR3: TGCGCCAGCAGCTCGGGACAGGCTGAAGCTTTCTTT.

In its sample, this clonotype was seen a few times. The chain uses TRBV5-1 and TRBJ2-2; the match to TRBD2 covers 9 bases. The J segment lost 3 bases and the V segment lost 5 bases, leaving 5 bases of the junction unmatched. The CDR3 loop spans 15 amino acids. Germline assignment: CDR1 SGHRS and CDR2 YFSETQ. CDR3 sequence reads: CASRSTSGDTGELFF. The DNA for the CDR3 is TGCGCCAGCAGGTCGACTAGCGGTGACACCGGGGAGCTGTTTTTT.

This clonotype was recorded at least ten times. The chain links TRBV2 to TRBJ2-1, with TRBD1 as a possible D gene (5 bases). Trimming cost V 7 bases and J 5 bases, with 15 bases left between them. The CDR3 sequence is 14 residues long. Germline-derived CDR1 and CDR2 are SNHLY and FYNNEI. The CDR3 bases are TGTGCCAGCATCTTGGACAAGTTGAACAATGAGCAGTTCTTC. Its translation: CASILDKLNNEQFF.

This clonotype was recorded at least ten times. This sequence joins TRBV12-3 or TRBV12-4 and TRBJ2-5; D gene uncertain. V lost 5 bases, J lost 2 bases, and 6 bases lay in between. The CDR3 consists of 12 residues. CDR3 sequence (DNA): TGTGCCAGCAGTCGGAGTCAAGAGACCCAGTACTTC. Encoded protein: CASSRSQETQYF.

The J gene is TRBJ2-7, the V gene TRBV27; D possibly corresponds to TRBD1 (6 bases). CDR1 and CDR2 from the germline V gene are MNHEY and SMNVEV (reference sequence). Trimming stripped 6 bases from V and 6 bases from J, with 24 bases between. The CDR3 has 16 residues. CDR3 DNA sequence: TGTGCCAGCAGCATAGTCGGGACAACGGGTGGCGGCGAGCAGTACTTC. Translation: CASSIVGTTGGGEQYF.

This clonotype has more than one count but fewer than ten. J is TRBJ2-2 and V is TRBV6-1; D unresolved. The germline V gene encodes CDR1 MNHNS and CDR2 SASEGT. The CDR3 length is 15 residues. V gave up 6 bases and J gave up 2 bases, with 13 bases separating them. The CDR3 here is CASSRFQENTGELFF. The CDR3, as DNA: TGTGCCAGCAGCCGATTTCAGGAAAACACCGGGGAGCTGTTTTTT.

This clonotype was observed a few times. The DNA for the CDR3 is TGTGCCAGCAGTTTTATATCTGGGGCCAACGTCCTGACTTTC. Translated: CASSFISGANVLTF. The chain is built from TRBV27 and TRBJ2-6; D not resolved. CDR3 length: 14 residues. The V gene's germline CDR1 is MNHEY and CDR2 SMNVEV (reference sequence). Trimming shortened V by 3 bases and J by 1 base, and 4 bases separated the two germline ends.

This rearrangement joins TRBV27 to TRBJ2-3; no firm D call. Trimming took off 5 bases at V and 2 bases at J, with 11 bases between the two ends. There are 14 residues in the CDR3. Germline CDR1 reads MNHEY; CDR2 reads SMNVEV (reference sequence). The CDR3 region has the DNA TGTGCCAGCAGTCCCCTCTTCTACACAGATACGCAGTATTTT. The encoded protein is CASSPLFYTDTQYF.

This clonotype was recorded a few times. The V gene is TRBV12-3 or TRBV12-4, the J gene TRBJ2-7; D may be TRBD2 (6 bases). V shed 6 bases and J shed 8 bases, with 20 bases lying between them. The CDR3 has 14 amino acids. CDR3 loop: CASRSAGTPGQQYF. The CDR3 bases are TGTGCCAGCAGATCGGCCGGGACTCCGGGACAGCAGTACTTC.

A remark on this clonotype: One end of the junction does not line up with germline, which may come from a read error. This sequence joins TRBV12-3 or TRBV12-4 and TRBJ2-2, with 8 bases that match TRBD1. This CDR3 spans 18 amino acids. In DNA, the CDR3 is TGTACCAGCTGTCTCCCCCGGTCCGGGACAGGATTAGGCGGGGAGCTGTTTTTT. Translation gives CTSCLPRSGTGLGGELFF.

A few counts support this clonotype. The V gene is TRBV12-3 or TRBV12-4, the J gene TRBJ2-7, with D unclear. The CDR3 loop spans 12 amino acids. V lost 5 bases to trimming and J lost 4 bases, with 9 bases between them. Written as DNA, the CDR3 is TGTGCCAGCAGTATGATAGGATACGAGCAGTACTTC. It translates to CASSMIGYEQYF.